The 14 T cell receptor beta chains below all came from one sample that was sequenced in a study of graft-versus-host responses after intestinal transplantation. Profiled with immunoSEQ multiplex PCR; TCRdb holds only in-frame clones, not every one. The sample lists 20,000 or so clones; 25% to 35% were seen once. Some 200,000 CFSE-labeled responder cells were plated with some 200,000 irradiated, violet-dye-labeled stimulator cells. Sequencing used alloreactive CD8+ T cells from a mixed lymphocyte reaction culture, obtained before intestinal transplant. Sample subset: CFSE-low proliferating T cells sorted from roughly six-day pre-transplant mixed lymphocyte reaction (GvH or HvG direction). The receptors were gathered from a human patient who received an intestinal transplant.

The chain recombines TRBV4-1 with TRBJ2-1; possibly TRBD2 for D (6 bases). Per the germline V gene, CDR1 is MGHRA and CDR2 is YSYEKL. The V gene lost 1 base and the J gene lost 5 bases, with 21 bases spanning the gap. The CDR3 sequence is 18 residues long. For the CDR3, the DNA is TGCGCCAGCAGCCAAGTCGAGTCAACCGGGACTGAAAACAATGAGCAGTTCTTC. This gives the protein CASSQVESTGTENNEQFF.

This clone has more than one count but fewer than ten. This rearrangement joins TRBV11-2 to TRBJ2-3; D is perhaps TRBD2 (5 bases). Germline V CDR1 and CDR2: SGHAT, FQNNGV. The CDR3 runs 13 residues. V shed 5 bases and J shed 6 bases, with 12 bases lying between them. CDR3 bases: TGTGCCAGCAGCGAGGAGGAGTCCGATACGCAGTATTTT. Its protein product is CASSEEESDTQYF.

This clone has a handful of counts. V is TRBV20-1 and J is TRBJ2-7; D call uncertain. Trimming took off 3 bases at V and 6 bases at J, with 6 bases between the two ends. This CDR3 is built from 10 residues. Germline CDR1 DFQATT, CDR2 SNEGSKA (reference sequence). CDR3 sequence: CSASNGEQYF. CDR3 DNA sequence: TGCAGTGCTAGTAACGGCGAGCAGTACTTC.

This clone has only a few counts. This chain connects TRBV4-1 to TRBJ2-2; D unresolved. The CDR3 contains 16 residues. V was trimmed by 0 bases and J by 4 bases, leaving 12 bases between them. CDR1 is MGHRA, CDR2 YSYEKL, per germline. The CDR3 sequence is CASSQDIQAITGELFF. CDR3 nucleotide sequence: TGCGCCAGCAGCCAAGATATTCAGGCCATCACCGGGGAGCTGTTTTTT.

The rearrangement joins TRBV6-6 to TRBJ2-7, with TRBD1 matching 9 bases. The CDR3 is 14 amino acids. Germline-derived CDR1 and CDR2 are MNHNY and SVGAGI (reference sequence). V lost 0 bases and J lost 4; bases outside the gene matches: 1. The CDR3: CASSYSGTGYEQYF. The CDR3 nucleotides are TGTGCCAGCAGTTACTCCGGGACAGGGTACGAGCAGTACTTC.

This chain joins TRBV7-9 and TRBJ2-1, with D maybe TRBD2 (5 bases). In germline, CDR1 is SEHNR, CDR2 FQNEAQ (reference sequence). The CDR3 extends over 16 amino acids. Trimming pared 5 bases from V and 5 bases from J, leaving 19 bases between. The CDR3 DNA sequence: TGTGCCAGCAGCCCGCGACTACGGATAACAGACAATGAGCAGTTCTTC. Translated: CASSPRLRITDNEQFF.

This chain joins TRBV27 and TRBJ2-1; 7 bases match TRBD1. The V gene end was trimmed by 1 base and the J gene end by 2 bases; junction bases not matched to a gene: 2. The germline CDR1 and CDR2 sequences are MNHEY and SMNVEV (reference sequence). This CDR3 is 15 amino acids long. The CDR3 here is CASSLLGTAYNEQFF. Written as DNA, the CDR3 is TGTGCCAGCAGTTTATTAGGGACAGCCTACAATGAGCAGTTCTTC.

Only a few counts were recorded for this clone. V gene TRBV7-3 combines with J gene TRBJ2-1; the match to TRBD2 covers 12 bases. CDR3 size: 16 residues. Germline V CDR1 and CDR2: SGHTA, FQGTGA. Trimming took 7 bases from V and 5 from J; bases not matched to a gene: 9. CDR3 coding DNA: TGTGCCAGCAACGAACACGGACTAGCGGGAAACAATGAGCAGTTCTTC. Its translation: CASNEHGLAGNNEQFF.

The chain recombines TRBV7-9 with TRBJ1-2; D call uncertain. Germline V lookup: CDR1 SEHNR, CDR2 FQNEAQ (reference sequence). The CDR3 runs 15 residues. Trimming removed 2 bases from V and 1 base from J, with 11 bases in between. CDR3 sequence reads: CASSLFISGNYGYTF. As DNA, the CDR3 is TGTGCCAGCAGCTTATTTATTTCCGGTAACTATGGCTACACCTTC.

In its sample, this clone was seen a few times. The CDR3 sequence: CASSQDKETQYF. DNA for the CDR3: TGTGCCAGCTCTCAAGACAAGGAGACCCAGTACTTC. The J gene is TRBJ2-5, the V gene TRBV18; D ambiguous. Trimming left V 6 bases short and J 5 bases short, with 10 bases between. CDR1 is KGHSH, CDR2 LQKENI, per germline. The CDR3 has 12 residues.

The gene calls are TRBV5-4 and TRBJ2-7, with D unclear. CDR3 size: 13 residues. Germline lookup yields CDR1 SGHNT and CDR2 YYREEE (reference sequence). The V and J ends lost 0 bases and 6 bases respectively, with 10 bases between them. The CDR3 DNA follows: TGTGCCAGCAGCTTGGGTTTGGCAGGCGAGCAGTACTTC. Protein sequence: CASSLGLAGEQYF.

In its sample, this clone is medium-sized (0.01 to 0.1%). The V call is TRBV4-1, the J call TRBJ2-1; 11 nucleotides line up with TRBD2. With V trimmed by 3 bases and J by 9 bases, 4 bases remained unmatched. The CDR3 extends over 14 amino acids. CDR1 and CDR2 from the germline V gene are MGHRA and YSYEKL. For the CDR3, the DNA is TGCGCCAGCAGCCAGTCCGGGACTAGCGGTGAGCAGTTCTTC. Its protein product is CASSQSGTSGEQFF.

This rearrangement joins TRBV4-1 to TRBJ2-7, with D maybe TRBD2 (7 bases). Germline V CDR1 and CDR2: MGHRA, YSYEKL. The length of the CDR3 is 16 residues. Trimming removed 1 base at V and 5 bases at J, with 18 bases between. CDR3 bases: TGCGCCAGCAGCCAAGTTGCCCAAGGGGGGGATGACGAGCAGTACTTC. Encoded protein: CASSQVAQGGDDEQYF.

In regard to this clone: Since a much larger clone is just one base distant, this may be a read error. The CDR3 coding sequence is TGTGCCAGCAGTTCCCCGGGCTCCTACGAGCAGTACTTC. This codes for CASSSPGSYEQYF. The rearrangement links TRBV6-5 to TRBJ2-7; D is ambiguous. With 4 bases removed from V and 0 bases from J, the gap between germline ends came to 7 bases. CDR3 length: 13 amino acids. Germline lookup yields CDR1 MNHEY and CDR2 SVGAGI.